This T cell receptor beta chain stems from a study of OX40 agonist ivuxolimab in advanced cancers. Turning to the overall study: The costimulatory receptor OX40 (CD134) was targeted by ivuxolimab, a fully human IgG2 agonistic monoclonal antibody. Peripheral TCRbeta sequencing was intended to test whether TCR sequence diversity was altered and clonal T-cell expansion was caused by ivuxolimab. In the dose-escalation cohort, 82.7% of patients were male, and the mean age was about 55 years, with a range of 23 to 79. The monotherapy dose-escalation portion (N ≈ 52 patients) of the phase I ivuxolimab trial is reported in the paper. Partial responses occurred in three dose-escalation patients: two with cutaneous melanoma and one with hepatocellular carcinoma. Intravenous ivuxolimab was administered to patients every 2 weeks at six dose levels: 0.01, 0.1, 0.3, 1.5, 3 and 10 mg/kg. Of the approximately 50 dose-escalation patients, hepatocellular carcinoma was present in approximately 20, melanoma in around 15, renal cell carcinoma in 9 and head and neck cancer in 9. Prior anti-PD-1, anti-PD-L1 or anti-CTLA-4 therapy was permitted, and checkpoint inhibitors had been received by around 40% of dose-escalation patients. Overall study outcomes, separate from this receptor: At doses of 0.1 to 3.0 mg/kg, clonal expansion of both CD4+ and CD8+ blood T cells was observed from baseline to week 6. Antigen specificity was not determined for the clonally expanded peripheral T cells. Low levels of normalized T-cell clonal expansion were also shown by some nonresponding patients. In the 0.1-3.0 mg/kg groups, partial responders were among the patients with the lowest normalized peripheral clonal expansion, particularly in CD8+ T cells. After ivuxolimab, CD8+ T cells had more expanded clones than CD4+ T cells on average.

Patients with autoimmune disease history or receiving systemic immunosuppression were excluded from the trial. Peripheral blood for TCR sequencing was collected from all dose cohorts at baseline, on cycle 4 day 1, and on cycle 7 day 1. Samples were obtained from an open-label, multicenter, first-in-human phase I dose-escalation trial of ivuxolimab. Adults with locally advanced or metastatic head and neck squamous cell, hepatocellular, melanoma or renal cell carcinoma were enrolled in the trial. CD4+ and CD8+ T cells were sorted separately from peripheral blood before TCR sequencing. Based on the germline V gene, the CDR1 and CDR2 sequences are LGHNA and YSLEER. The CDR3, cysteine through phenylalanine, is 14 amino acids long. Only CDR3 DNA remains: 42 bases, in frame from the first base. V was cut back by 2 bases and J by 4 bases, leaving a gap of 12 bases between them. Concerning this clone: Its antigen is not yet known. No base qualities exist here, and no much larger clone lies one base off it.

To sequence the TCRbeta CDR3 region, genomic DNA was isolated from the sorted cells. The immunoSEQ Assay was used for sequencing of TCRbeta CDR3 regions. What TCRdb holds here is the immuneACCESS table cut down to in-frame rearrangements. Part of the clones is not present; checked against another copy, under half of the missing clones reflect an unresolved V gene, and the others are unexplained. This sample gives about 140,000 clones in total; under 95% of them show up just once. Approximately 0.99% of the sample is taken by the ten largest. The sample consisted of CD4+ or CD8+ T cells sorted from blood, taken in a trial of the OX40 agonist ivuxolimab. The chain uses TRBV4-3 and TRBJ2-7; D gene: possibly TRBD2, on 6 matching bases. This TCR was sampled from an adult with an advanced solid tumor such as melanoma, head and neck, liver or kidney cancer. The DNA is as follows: TGCGCCAGCAGCCAACGAAAGGGGAGGTACGAGCAGTACTTC. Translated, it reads CASSQRKGRYEQYF.